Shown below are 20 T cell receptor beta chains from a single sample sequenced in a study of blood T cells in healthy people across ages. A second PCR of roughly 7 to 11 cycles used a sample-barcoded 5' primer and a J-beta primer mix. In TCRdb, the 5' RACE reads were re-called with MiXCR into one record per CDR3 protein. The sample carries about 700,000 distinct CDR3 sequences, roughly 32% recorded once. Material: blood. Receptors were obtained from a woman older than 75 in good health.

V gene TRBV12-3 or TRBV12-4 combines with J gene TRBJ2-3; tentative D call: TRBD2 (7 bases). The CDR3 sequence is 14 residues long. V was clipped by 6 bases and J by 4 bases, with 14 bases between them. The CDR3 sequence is CASRLGGGPDTQYF. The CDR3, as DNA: TGTGCCAGCAGGCTAGGGGGGGGCCCAGATACGCAGTATTTT.

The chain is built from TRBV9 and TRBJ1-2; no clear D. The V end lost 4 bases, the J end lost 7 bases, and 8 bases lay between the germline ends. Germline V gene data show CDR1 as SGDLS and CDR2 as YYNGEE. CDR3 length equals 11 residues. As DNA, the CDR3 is TGTGCCAGCAGCAGAGGGCCTGGCTACACCTTC. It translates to CASSRGPGYTF.

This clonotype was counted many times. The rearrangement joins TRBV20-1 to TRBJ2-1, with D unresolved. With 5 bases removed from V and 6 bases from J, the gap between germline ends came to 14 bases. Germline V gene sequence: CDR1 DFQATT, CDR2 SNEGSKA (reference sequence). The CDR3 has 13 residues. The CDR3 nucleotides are TGCAGTGCTCTAAGGGCCAATCTCAATGAGCAGTTCTTC. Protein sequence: CSALRANLNEQFF.

This CDR3 is CASSNNRGFMNTEAFF. CDR3 sequence (DNA): TGTGCCAGTAGTAATAACAGGGGCTTCATGAACACTGAAGCTTTCTTT. The chain employs TRBV19 and TRBJ1-1; TRBD1 matches 7 bases. CDR1 is LNHDA and CDR2 is SQIVND in the germline V gene (reference sequence). This CDR3 spans 16 amino acids. The ends lost 4 bases at V and 0 bases at J; junction bases unmatched: 8.

CDR3 amino acids: CASRTGRSGANVLTF. The CDR3 DNA follows: TGTGCCAGCAGAACCGGCCGCTCTGGGGCCAACGTCCTGACTTTC. This chain connects TRBV28 to TRBJ2-6, with D unresolved. CDR3 length: 15 residues. Trimming removed 6 bases from V and 0 bases from J, with 9 bases in between. Germline lookup yields CDR1 MDHEN and CDR2 SYDVKM.

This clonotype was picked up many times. The CDR3 DNA is TGTGCCAGCAACCGGGACAGGGGGCCTGAAAAACTGTTTTTT. Translation gives CASNRDRGPEKLFF. The chain carries TRBV12-3 or TRBV12-4 and TRBJ1-4, with 12 bases aligning to TRBD1. The CDR3 runs to 14 residues. Germline trimming cut 7 bases from V and 7 bases from J; bases unmatched to any gene: 4.

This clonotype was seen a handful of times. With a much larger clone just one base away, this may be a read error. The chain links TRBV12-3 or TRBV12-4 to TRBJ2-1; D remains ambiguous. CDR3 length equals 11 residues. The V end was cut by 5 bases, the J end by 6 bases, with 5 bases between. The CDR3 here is CASSPRNEQFF. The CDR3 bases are TGTGCCAGCAGTCCCCGCAATGAGCAGTTCTTC.

CDR3 protein: CASSVVGDGHEQFF. For the CDR3, the DNA is TGTGCCAGCAGCGTAGTGGGCGACGGTCATGAGCAGTTCTTC. The chain joins TRBV9 to TRBJ2-1; D gene uncertain. Trimming shortened V by 0 bases and J by 8 bases, and 12 bases separated the two germline ends. The CDR3 spans 14 residues. Germline CDR1 reads SGDLS; CDR2 reads YYNGEE. Based on the CDR3 plus reference TRBV9 and TRBJ2-1, the full variable domain is DSGVTQTPKHLITATGQRVTLRCSPRSGDLSVYWYQQSLDQGLQFLIQYYNGEERAKGNILERFSAQQFPDLHSELNLSSLELGDSALYFCASSVVGDGHEQFFGPGTRLTVL.

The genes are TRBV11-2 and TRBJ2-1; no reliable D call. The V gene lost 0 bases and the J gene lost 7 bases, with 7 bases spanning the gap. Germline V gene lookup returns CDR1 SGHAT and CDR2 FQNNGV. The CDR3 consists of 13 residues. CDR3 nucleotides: TGTGCCAGCAGCTTAGATCGAGAGAATGAGCAGTTCTTC. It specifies CASSLDRENEQFF.

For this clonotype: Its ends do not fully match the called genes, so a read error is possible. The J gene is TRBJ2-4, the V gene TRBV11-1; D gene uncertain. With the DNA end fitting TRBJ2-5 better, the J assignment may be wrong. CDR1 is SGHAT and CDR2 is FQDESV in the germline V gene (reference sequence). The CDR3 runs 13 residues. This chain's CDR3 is CACSLWSSETQYF. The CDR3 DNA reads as TGTGCCTGCAGCTTATGGAGTTCAGAGACCCAGTACTTC.

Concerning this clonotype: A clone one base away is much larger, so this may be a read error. This CDR3 reads CASSCSGATDTQYF. The DNA of the CDR3 is TGTGCCAGCAGCTGTAGCGGGGCTACAGATACGCAGTATTTT. The genes are TRBV9 and TRBJ2-3; 8 nucleotides line up with TRBD2. Germline V CDR1 and CDR2: SGDLS, YYNGEE. The CDR3 contains 14 residues. V lost 4 bases to trimming and J lost 3 bases; unmatched junction nucleotides: 4.

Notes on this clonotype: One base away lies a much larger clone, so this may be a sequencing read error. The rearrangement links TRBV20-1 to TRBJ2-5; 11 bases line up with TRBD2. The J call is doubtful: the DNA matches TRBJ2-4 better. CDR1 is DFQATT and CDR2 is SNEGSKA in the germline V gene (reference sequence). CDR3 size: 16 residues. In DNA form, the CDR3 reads TGCAGTGTAATTAGCGGGGGGGACCTAGCCAAAAACATTCAGTACTTC. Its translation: CSVISGGDLAKNIQYF.

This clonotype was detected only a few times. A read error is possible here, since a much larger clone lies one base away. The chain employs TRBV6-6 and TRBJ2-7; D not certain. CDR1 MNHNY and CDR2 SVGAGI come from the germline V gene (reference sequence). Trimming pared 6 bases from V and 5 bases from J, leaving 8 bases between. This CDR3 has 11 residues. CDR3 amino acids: CASRYENEQYF. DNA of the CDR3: TGTGCCAGCAGGTACGAAAACGAGCAGTACTTC.

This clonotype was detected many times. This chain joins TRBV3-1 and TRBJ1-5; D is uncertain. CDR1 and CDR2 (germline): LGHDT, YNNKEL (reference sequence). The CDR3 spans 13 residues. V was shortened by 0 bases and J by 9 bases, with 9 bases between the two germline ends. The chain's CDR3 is CASSQDRRWPQHF. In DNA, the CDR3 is TGTGCCAGCAGCCAAGATAGGCGGTGGCCCCAGCATTTT. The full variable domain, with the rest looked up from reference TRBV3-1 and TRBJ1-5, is DTAVSQTPKYLVTQMGNDKSIKCEQNLGHDTMYWYKQDSKKFLKIMFSYNNKELIINETVPNRFSPKSPDKAHLNLHINSLELGDSAVYFCASSQDRRWPQHFGDGTRLSIL.

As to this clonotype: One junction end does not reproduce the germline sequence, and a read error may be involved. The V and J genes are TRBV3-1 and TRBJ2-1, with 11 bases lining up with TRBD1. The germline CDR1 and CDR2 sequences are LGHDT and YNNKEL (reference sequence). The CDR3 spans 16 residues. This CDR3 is CACSRGTGGAYNEQFF. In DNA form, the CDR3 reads TGTGCCTGCAGCCGGGGGACAGGGGGAGCCTACAATGAGCAGTTCTTC.

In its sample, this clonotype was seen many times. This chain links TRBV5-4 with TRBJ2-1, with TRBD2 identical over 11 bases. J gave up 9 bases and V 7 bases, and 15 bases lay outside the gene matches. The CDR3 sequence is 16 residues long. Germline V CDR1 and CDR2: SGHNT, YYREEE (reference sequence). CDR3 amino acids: CASARGVAGGPGEQFF. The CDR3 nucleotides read TGTGCCAGCGCACGGGGGGTAGCGGGGGGGCCTGGTGAGCAGTTCTTC.

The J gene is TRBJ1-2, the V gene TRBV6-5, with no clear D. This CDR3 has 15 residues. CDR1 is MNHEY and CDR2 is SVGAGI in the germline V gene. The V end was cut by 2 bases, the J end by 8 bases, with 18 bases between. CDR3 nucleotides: TGTGCCAGCAGTTACGGGTGGGGATCTTCTCGAGGCTACACCTTC. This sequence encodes CASSYGWGSSRGYTF.

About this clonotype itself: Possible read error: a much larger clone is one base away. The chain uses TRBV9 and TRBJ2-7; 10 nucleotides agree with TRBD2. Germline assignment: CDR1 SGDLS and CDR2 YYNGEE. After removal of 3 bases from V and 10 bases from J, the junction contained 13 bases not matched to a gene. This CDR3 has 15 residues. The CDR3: CASSAEDSGRSTQYF. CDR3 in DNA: TGTGCCAGCAGCGCAGAGGATAGCGGGAGGTCAACCCAGTACTTC.

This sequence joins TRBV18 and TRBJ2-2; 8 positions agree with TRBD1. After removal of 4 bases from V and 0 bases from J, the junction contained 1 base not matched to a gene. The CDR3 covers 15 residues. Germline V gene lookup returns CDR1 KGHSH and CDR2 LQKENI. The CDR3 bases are TGTGCCAGCTCACTACAGGGGGCGAACACCGGGGAGCTGTTTTTT. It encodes CASSLQGANTGELFF.

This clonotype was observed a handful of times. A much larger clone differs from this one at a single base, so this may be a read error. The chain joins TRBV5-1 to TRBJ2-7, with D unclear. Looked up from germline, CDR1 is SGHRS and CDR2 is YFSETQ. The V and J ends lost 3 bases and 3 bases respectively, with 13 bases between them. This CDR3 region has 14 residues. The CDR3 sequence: CASSWEVQFYEQYF. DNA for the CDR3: TGCGCCAGCAGCTGGGAAGTACAGTTCTACGAGCAGTACTTC.